These 13 T cell receptor beta chains were all obtained from the same sample, sequenced in a study of Ad26.COV2.S vaccination and SARS-CoV-2 variants. The treatment here: around 19 received Ad26.COV2.S at low or high dose, single or two shots; 5 received placebo; per-sample allocation not given. On day 63 after the first injection, vaccine and placebo recipients gave samples. Method: immunoSEQ multiplex PCR; TCRdb's copy keeps in-frame clones and lacks some. The sample records 440,000 or so clones, nearly 90% being singletons. The sequences come from peripheral blood, collected in a trial of Ad26.COV2.S vaccine versus placebo. The receptors here all came from a person between 18 and 59 years old who received the Ad26.COV2.S COVID-19 vaccine or a placebo.

The chain links TRBV3-1 (or the pseudogene TRBV3-2) to TRBJ2-7; D remains ambiguous. CDR3 length: 13 amino acids. CDR1 is LGHDT, CDR2 YNNKEL, per germline (reference sequence). V shed 0 bases and J shed 5 bases, with 8 bases lying between them. CDR3 sequence (DNA): TGTGCCAGCAGCCAAGAGGCGGTCCACGAGCAGTACTTC. Its translation is CASSQEAVHEQYF.

The chain combines TRBV12-3 or TRBV12-4 with TRBJ2-7; D call uncertain. This CDR3 contains 13 residues. V was pared by 6 bases and J by 5 bases, with 14 bases between. CDR3 coding DNA: TGTGCCAGCAGCTTCAATATGCCTCACGAGCAGTACTTC. Its protein product is CASSFNMPHEQYF.

Here the CDR3 DNA reads TGTGCCAGCAGGCGTGAGGGGGCCCCGTCCCACGAGCAGTACTTC. Its protein product is CASRREGAPSHEQYF. The V gene is TRBV6-6, the J gene TRBJ2-7; 7 bases line up with TRBD1. The trim removed 6 bases at V and 5 bases at J, leaving 13 bases unmatched. Germline V gene sequence: CDR1 MNHNY, CDR2 SVGAGI (reference sequence). The CDR3 is 15 residues long.

V is TRBV27 and J is TRBJ2-5; a possible D gene is TRBD2 (6 bases). The CDR3 extends over 16 amino acids. Germline CDR1 reads MNHEY; CDR2 reads SMNVEV (reference sequence). The V end lost 5 bases, the J end lost 3 bases, and 19 bases lay between the germline ends. In DNA form, the CDR3 reads TGTGCCAGCAGTACTGGCCCCGGGAGCCCGAAAGAGACCCAGTACTTC. It is translated as CASSTGPGSPKETQYF.

This chain links TRBV4-3 with TRBJ1-1, with D perhaps matching TRBD1 (5 bases). The length of the CDR3 is 14 residues. Between the trimmed V and J ends, which lost 0 bases and 8 bases, there was a span of 13 bases. Per the germline V gene, CDR1 is LGHNA and CDR2 is YSLEER. The CDR3 spells CASSQDSRQSEAFF. For the CDR3, the DNA is TGCGCCAGCAGCCAAGACTCGCGACAGTCAGAAGCTTTCTTT.

This chain uses TRBV27 with TRBJ1-2; 7 positions match TRBD1. The CDR3 is 14 amino acids. Germline CDR1 reads MNHEY; CDR2 reads SMNVEV (reference sequence). V shed 3 bases, J shed 1 base, and the junction held 2 bases outside the gene matches. The CDR3 protein is CASSLRGLNYGYTF. CDR3 DNA sequence: TGTGCCAGCAGTTTGAGGGGGCTTAACTATGGCTACACCTTC.

The rearrangement joins TRBV19 to TRBJ2-1, with TRBD2 matching 8 bases. After removal of 4 bases from V and 4 bases from J, the junction contained 6 bases not matched to a gene. Looked up from germline, CDR1 is LNHDA and CDR2 is SQIVND (reference sequence). The CDR3 is 15 amino acids. The CDR3 spells CASSRLAGLYNEQFF. The CDR3, as DNA: TGTGCCAGTAGTAGATTAGCGGGACTTTACAATGAGCAGTTCTTC.

This sequence joins TRBV7-2 and TRBJ2-6, with unresolved D. This CDR3 contains 15 residues. The V end lost 2 bases, the J end lost 0 bases, and 5 bases lay between the germline ends. Germline assignment: CDR1 SGHTA and CDR2 FQGNSA. DNA for the CDR3: TGTGCCAGCAGCTTATCGGGCTCTGGGGCCAACGTCCTGACTTTC. Its protein is CASSLSGSGANVLTF.

The chain combines TRBV30 with TRBJ2-7; TRBD2 is a possible D gene (6 bases). Per the germline V gene, CDR1 is GTSNPN and CDR2 is SVGIG (reference sequence). The CDR3 extends over 13 amino acids. V was clipped by 2 bases and J by 2 bases, with 10 bases between them. In DNA, the CDR3 is TGTGCCTGGAGTACGGGGGTAACCTACGAGCAGTACTTC. Translated, it gives CAWSTGVTYEQYF.

The CDR3, as DNA: TGTGCCAGCAGCTTAGCCACTTACCGGGACAGGGAAACTGAAGCTTTCTTT. It specifies CASSLATYRDRETEAFF. The V call is TRBV7-8, the J call TRBJ1-1; 9 bases fit TRBD1. This CDR3 spans 17 amino acids. Trimming cost V 0 bases and J 5 bases; bases outside gene matches: 10. Germline V gene data show CDR1 as SGHVS and CDR2 as FQNEAQ.

The chain uses TRBV15 and TRBJ1-2; maybe TRBD1 (5 bases). The CDR3 extends over 16 amino acids. In germline, CDR1 is LNHNV, CDR2 YYDKDF (reference sequence). V was clipped by 3 bases and J by 4 bases, with 18 bases between them. CDR3 sequence (DNA): TGTGCCACCAGCAGGAAGGGGAGTTCGGTTAGCTATGGCTACACCTTC. This gives the protein CATSRKGSSVSYGYTF.

The V and J genes are TRBV3-1 (or the pseudogene TRBV3-2) and TRBJ2-3; 9 bases match TRBD1. The V segment lost 8 bases and the J segment 0 bases; nucleotides outside the gene matches: 3. The CDR3 totals 14 residues. Germline-derived CDR1 and CDR2 are LGHDT and YNNKEL (reference sequence). DNA of the CDR3: TGTGCCAGCTCACAGGGGGCTAGCACAGATACGCAGTATTTT. Amino acids: CASSQGASTDTQYF.

On this clone itself: Within the sample, other DNA sequences also encode this same CDR3. The chain has TRBV19 and TRBJ2-3; possible D gene TRBD2, 6 bases. The V gene's germline CDR1 is LNHDA and CDR2 SQIVND (reference sequence). The CDR3 covers 15 residues. The ends were cut back, 1 base at V and 0 bases at J, with 8 bases in the middle. CDR3 nucleotide sequence: TGTGCCAGTAGTATAGGCGGGACTAGCACAGATACGCAGTATTTT. Protein sequence: CASSIGGTSTDTQYF.